The sequence of this T cell receptor (beta chain) was determined in a study of T cells in Graves' hyperthyroidism and ophthalmopathy. Notes on the study in general: Ophthalmopathy, which appeared later, was predicted by the model a median about 6.8 months before onset. In blood, most of the thyroid clonotypes expanded above 0.001 were also present.

TCR beta CDR3 region amplification was performed from RNA transcripts. HTBI primers were the set used in a first-round RT-PCR of the TCR CDR3. TCRdb reanalysed the multiplex PCR reads using MiXCR and keeps one entry per CDR3 protein. The sample lists 250,000 to 300,000 distinct CDR3 sequences; about an eighth were seen once. The blood was taken when hyperthyroidism was first diagnosed, before any ophthalmopathy symptoms showed up. Around 9.9 ml of fresh peripheral blood supplied the PBMCs. This clonotype was seen many times. The antigen remains unidentified. The CDR3 consists of 14 residues. Germline V lookup: CDR1 MNHNS, CDR2 SASEGT. V was clipped by 3 bases and J by 7 bases, with 12 bases between them.

The sample was blood. The genes are TRBV6-1 and TRBJ2-2; D not certain. This TCR came from a woman between 25 and 40 years old with Graves' hyperthyroidism that later progressed to Graves' ophthalmopathy. CDR3 sequence: CASSDTSLRGELFF. The CDR3 DNA is TGTGCCAGCAGTGACACGTCGCTACGCGGGGAGCTGTTTTTT.